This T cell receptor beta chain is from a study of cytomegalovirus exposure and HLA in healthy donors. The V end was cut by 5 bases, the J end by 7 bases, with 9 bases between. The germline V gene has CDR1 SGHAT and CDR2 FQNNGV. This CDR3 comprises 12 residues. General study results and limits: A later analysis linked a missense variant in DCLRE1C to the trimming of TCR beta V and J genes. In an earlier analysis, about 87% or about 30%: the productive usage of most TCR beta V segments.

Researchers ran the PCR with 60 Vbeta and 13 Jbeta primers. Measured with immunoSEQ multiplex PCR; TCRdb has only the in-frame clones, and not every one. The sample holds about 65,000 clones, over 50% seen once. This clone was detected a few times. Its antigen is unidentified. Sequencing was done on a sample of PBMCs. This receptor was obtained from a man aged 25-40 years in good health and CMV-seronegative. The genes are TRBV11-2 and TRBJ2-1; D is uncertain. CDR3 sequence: CASSEISNEQFF. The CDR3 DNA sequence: TGTGCCAGCAGCGAGATAAGTAATGAGCAGTTCTTC.